The clone carrying this T cell receptor beta chain appeared a few times. No antigen is known for it. This specimen comes from a study of CD8 T cells in ankylosing spondylitis. Whole-study results and caveats: Earlier work had already found some motif variants in reactive arthritis synovial fluid and blood. According to the report, clones linked to the disease were significantly enriched in matched synovial fluid samples taken from ankylosing spondylitis patients. A motif in TCR beta, a set of fewer than ten highly homologous variants, appeared characteristic of ankylosing spondylitis blood.

Scientists made TCR beta libraries using quantitative 5'-RACE with molecular barcodes. TCRdb fed the 5' RACE reads into MiXCR, producing one record per CDR3 protein. There are more than 650,000 distinct CDR3 sequences in the sample; about 11% occur only once, and about 0.49% lies in the top ten. The TCR was taken from a male donor with ankylosing spondylitis. Sequenced material: blood, either unsorted or a sorted T cell fraction (not recorded which).

The CDR3, as DNA: TGTGCCAGCAGCCGGACGGACGGCGAAGCCATTCAGTACTTC. Protein sequence: CASSRTDGEAIQYF. The chain has TRBV4-2 and TRBJ2-4, with unresolved D. Germline lookup yields CDR1 LGHNA and CDR2 YNFKEQ. Trimming shortened V by 4 bases and J by 9 bases, and 16 bases separated the two germline ends. CDR3 length: 14 amino acids.